This TCR beta chain was identified during a study of blood T cell repertoires in COVID-19. Study context: Spain, Italy and the United States supplied samples that represented acute and convalescent COVID-19.

This clone came up once. Participants were aged roughly 18 to 89 years, lived in about 26 US areas, and enrolled virtually. What the recovered Cohort 3 donors had was two negative PCRs, clearance, or symptom resolution. The data were produced by immunoSEQ multiplex PCR, yet TCRdb's version contains in-frame clones alone and is incomplete. The sample consists of some 150,000 clones, over 60% of them appearing once. V dropped 7 bases and J dropped 4; count of bases not matched to a gene: 7. CDR3 size: 15 residues. Germline assignment: CDR1 MNHEY and CDR2 SVGAGI. The rearrangement links TRBV6-5 to TRBJ2-7, with 13 nucleotides matching TRBD2. The receptor was derived from a woman in her fifties or sixties who had recovered from COVID-19. The material sequenced was PBMCs or T cells enriched from blood (not recorded which). The CDR3 DNA is TGTGCCAGCAATGTACTAGCGGGGGGGCGGTACGAGCAGTACTTC. As protein: CASNVLAGGRYEQYF.